The 7 T cell receptor beta chains below all came from one sample that was sequenced in a study of CD8 T cells in Susac syndrome. With random hexamers, reverse transcription was performed on about 0.45 to 1 ug of RNA. TCRdb redid the calling of the immunoSEQ multiplex PCR reads with MiXCR, one entry per CDR3 protein. The data contain about 120,000 distinct CDR3 sequences, 80% to 95% of them seen just once; the ten biggest clones take up about 0.11%. The sample comprised CD8+ T cells from PBMCs. The receptors come from a human donor in good health.

The V and J genes are TRBV5-6 and TRBJ1-4; 9 positions agree with TRBD1. The J segment lost 7 bases and the V segment lost 3 bases, leaving 10 bases of the junction unmatched. The CDR3 loop spans 16 amino acids. From germline, CDR1 is SGHDT and CDR2 YYEEEE. The CDR3 region has the DNA TGTGCCAGCAGCTCGGACAGGGGTTTAATGGGTGAAAAACTGTTTTTT. Amino acid sequence: CASSSDRGLMGEKLFF.

This sequence joins TRBV7-2 and TRBJ1-2, with 8 bases matching TRBD1. Germline V gene sequence: CDR1 SGHTA, CDR2 FQGNSA. V trimming: 1 base; J trimming: 5 bases; junction bases outside the gene matches: 9. CDR3 length: 16 amino acids. CDR3 nucleotides: TGTGCCAGCAGCTTAGGGCGACAGGGGCCGGGGTATGGCTACACCTTC. Protein: CASSLGRQGPGYGYTF.

The CDR3 here is CSARLVADTQYF. The CDR3 DNA sequence: TGCAGTGCTAGATTGGTCGCAGATACGCAGTATTTT. This chain links TRBV20-1 with TRBJ2-3; D remains unclear. The CDR3 sequence is 12 residues long. V lost 2 bases and J lost 4, with 7 bases in between. Germline-derived CDR1 and CDR2 are DFQATT and SNEGSKA (reference sequence).

J is TRBJ2-1 and V is TRBV27; TRBD2 matches 8 bases. CDR1 is MNHEY and CDR2 is SMNVEV in the germline V gene (reference sequence). With 3 bases clipped from V and 0 bases from J, the junction kept 7 bases outside the gene matches. CDR3 length equals 17 residues. The CDR3 loop is CASSFRTSSISYNEQFF. Here the CDR3 DNA reads TGTGCCAGCAGTTTCCGGACTAGCTCGATCTCCTACAATGAGCAGTTCTTC.

The chain uses TRBV7-2 and TRBJ1-2; no reliable D call. The V end was cut by 3 bases, the J end by 0 bases, with 8 bases between. The CDR3 has 14 amino acids. Germline assignment: CDR1 SGHTA and CDR2 FQGNSA. The CDR3 region has the DNA TGTGCCAGCAGCTTTACGAGACCTAACTATGGCTACACCTTC. This encodes CASSFTRPNYGYTF.

The V gene is TRBV19, the J gene TRBJ2-2; the match to TRBD2 covers 8 bases. Trimming removed 6 bases from V and 0 bases from J; junction bases left unmatched: 3. CDR1 is LNHDA and CDR2 is SQIVND in the germline V gene (reference sequence). This CDR3 is 15 amino acids long. The CDR3 spells CASRLGLANTGELFF. The DNA for the CDR3 is TGTGCCAGTAGGCTGGGACTAGCGAACACCGGGGAGCTGTTTTTT. Full variable domain (rest looked up from reference TRBV19 and TRBJ2-2): DGGITQSPKYLFRKEGQNVTLSCEQNLNHDAMYWYRQDPGQGLRLIYYSQIVNDFQKGDIAEGYSVSREKKESFPLTVTSAQKNPTAFYLCASRLGLANTGELFFGEGSRLTVL.

A remark on this clonotype: Because it lacks the conserved phenylalanine or tryptophan at the end, this CDR3 is likely a read error. V usage is TRBV4-3 and J usage is TRBJ2-1; TRBD2 matches at 13 bases. CDR3 length: 17 amino acids. With 0 bases clipped from V and 6 bases from J, the junction kept 5 bases outside the gene matches. CDR1 is LGHNA, CDR2 YSLEER, per germline. The chain's CDR3 is CASSQEGRLAGGNEQFL. CDR3 DNA sequence: TGCGCCAGCAGCCAAGAGGGGAGACTAGCGGGGGGCAATGAGCAGTTCCTC.